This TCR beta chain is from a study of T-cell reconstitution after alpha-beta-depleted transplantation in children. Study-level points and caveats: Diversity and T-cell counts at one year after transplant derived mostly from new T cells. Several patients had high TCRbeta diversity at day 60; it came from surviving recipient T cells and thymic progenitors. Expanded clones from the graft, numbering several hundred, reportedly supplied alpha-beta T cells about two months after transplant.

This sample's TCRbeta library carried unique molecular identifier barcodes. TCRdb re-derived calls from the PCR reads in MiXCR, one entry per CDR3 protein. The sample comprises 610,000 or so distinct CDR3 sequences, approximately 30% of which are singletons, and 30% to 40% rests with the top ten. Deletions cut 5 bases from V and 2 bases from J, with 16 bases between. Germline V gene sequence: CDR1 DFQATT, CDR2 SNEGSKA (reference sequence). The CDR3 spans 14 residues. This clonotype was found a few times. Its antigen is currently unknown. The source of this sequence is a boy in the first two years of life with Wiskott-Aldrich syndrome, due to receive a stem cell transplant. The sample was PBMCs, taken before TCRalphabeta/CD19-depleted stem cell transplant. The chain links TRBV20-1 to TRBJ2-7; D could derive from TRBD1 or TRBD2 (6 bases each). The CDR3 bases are TGCAGTGCTCATCGGGGGACACTGACCTACGAGCAGTACTTC. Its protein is CSAHRGTLTYEQYF.